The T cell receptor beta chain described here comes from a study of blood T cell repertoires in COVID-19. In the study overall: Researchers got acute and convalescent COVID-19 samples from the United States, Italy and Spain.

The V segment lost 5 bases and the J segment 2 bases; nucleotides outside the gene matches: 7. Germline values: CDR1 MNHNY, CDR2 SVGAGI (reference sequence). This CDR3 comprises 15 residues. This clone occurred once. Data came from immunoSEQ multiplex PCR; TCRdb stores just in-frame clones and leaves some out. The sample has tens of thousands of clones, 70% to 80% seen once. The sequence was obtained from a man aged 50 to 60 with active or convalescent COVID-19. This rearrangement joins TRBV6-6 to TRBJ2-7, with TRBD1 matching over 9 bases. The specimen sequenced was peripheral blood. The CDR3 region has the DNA TGTGCCAGCAGTCCGAGGGACAGGGTCCCCTACGAGCAGTACTTC. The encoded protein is CASSPRDRVPYEQYF.